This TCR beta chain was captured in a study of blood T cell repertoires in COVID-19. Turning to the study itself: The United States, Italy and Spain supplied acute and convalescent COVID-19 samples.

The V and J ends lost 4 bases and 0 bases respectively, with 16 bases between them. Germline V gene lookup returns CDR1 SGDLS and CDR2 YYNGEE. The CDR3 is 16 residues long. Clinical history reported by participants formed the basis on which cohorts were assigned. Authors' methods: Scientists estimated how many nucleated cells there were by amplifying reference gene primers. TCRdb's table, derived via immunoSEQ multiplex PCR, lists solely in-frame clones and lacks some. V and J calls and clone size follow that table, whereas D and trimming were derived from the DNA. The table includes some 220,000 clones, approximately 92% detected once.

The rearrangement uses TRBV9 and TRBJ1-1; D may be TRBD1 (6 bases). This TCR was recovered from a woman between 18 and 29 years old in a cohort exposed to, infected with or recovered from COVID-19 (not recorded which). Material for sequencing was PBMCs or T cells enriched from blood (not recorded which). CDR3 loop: CASSRVGGYMNTEAFF. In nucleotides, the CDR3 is TGTGCCAGCAGCCGAGTAGGGGGTTATATGAACACTGAAGCTTTCTTT.